These 22 T cell receptor beta chains were sequenced from one sample in a study of cytomegalovirus exposure and HLA in healthy donors. The PCR made use of 60 Vbeta and 13 Jbeta primers. TCRdb's copy holds only in-frame clones and misses some; the assay was immunoSEQ multiplex PCR. In the table there are 130,000 or so clones, approximately 85% of which are singletons. Input material: PBMCs. Receptors were obtained from a woman in her thirties in good health and CMV-seropositive.

J is TRBJ1-1 and V is TRBV5-1; weak D call: TRBD1 (6 bases). Between the trimmed V and J ends, which lost 0 bases and 2 bases, there was a span of 14 bases. CDR1 SGHRS and CDR2 YFSETQ come from the germline V gene. The CDR3 has 16 amino acids. The CDR3 loop is CASSLARDTDNTEAFF. The CDR3, as DNA: TGCGCCAGCAGCTTGGCCCGGGACACGGATAACACTGAAGCTTTCTTT. Full variable domain (missing parts from reference TRBV5-1 and TRBJ1-1): KAGVTQTPRYLIKTRGQQVTLSCSPISGHRSVSWYQQTPGQGLQFLFEYFSETQRNKGNFPGRFSGRQFSNSRSEMNVSTLELGDSALYLCASSLARDTDNTEAFFGQGTRLTVV.

This rearrangement joins TRBV4-2 to TRBJ1-4; D is possibly TRBD1 (5 bases). Trimming removed 0 bases at V and 8 bases at J, with 19 bases between. Germline V gives CDR1 LGHNA, CDR2 YNFKEQ. This CDR3 comprises 17 residues. As DNA, the CDR3 is TGTGCCAGCAGCCAAGATCCGATTGGGCAGGGTGGAGAAAAACTGTTTTTT. Its translation: CASSQDPIGQGGEKLFF.

V usage is TRBV5-1 and J usage is TRBJ2-3; D may be TRBD1 (5 bases). Trimming left V 4 bases short and J 1 base short, with 16 bases between. Per the germline V gene, CDR1 is SGHRS and CDR2 is YFSETQ. The CDR3 sequence is 16 residues long. This chain's CDR3 is CASSRATGVGTDTQYF. The CDR3 DNA follows: TGCGCCAGCAGCCGGGCCACAGGTGTGGGCACAGATACGCAGTATTTT.

This chain connects TRBV6-5 to TRBJ2-7; D possibly corresponds to TRBD1 (5 bases). The CDR3 extends over 11 amino acids. The V and J ends lost 7 bases and 7 bases respectively, with 11 bases between them. From germline, CDR1 is MNHEY and CDR2 SVGAGI. The chain's CDR3 is CASTDKGEQYF. The CDR3 bases are TGTGCCAGCACCGACAAGGGGGAGCAGTACTTC.

The V and J genes are TRBV5-1 and TRBJ1-2; D perhaps matches TRBD1 (6 bases). Germline loops: CDR1 SGHRS, CDR2 YFSETQ. The CDR3 is 13 amino acids. V lost 7 bases and J lost 4, with 14 bases in between. The CDR3 sequence: CASRTGPIYGYTF. The CDR3 coding sequence is TGCGCCAGCCGAACAGGGCCCATCTATGGCTACACCTTC. The full variable domain, rest sourced from reference TRBV5-1 and TRBJ1-2, is KAGVTQTPRYLIKTRGQQVTLSCSPISGHRSVSWYQQTPGQGLQFLFEYFSETQRNKGNFPGRFSGRQFSNSRSEMNVSTLELGDSALYLCASRTGPIYGYTFGSGTRLTVV.

This rearrangement joins TRBV29-1 to TRBJ2-1; TRBD1 matches at 10 bases. The germline CDR1 and CDR2 sequences are SQVTM and ANQGSEA. The CDR3 consists of 15 residues. J lost 8 bases, V lost 0 bases, and 7 bases had no gene match. The CDR3 sequence is CSVEDTGTGDDEQFF. The CDR3 DNA is TGCAGCGTTGAAGATACTGGGACAGGGGATGATGAGCAGTTCTTC.

This clone occurred a few times. V is TRBV29-1 and J is TRBJ2-1, with a tentative D call TRBD1 (6 bases). V lost 3 bases and J 6 bases, leaving 12 bases between the germline ends. Germline-derived CDR1 and CDR2 are SQVTM and ANQGSEA. The CDR3 contains 13 residues. CDR3 bases: TGCAGCGTTGACTCAGGGGCCTCCAATGAGCAGTTCTTC. Translating it yields CSVDSGASNEQFF.

The rearrangement links TRBV7-9 to TRBJ2-1, with a weak D call TRBD2 (6 bases). Trimming left V 6 bases short and J 7 bases short, with 19 bases between. Germline values: CDR1 SEHNR, CDR2 FQNEAQ (reference sequence). The CDR3 is 15 residues long. This chain's CDR3 is CASSSSRLGRNEQFF. The CDR3 DNA sequence: TGTGCCAGCAGTTCCAGCCGCCTAGGGAGGAATGAGCAGTTCTTC. The full variable domain, rest sourced from reference TRBV7-9 and TRBJ2-1, is DTGVSQNPRHKITKRGQNVTFRCDPISEHNRLYWYRQTLGQGPEFLTYFQNEAQLEKSRLLSDRFSAERPKGSFSTLEIQRTEQGDSAMYLCASSSSRLGRNEQFFGPGTRLTVL.

The rearrangement joins TRBV5-8 to TRBJ1-5; no definite D call. V lost 0 bases and J lost 7, with 11 bases in between. There are 14 residues in the CDR3. Germline V gene lookup returns CDR1 SGHTS and CDR2 YDEGEE. CDR3 protein: CASSLAGGSQPQHF. CDR3 DNA: TGTGCCAGCAGCTTGGCCGGAGGTTCCCAGCCCCAGCATTTT.

V and J are TRBV30 and TRBJ1-2, with a weak D call TRBD1 (5 bases). There are 15 residues in the CDR3. Trimming pared 2 bases from V and 10 bases from J, leaving 23 bases between. CDR1 is GTSNPN, CDR2 SVGIG, per germline (reference sequence). CDR3 DNA: TGTGCCTGGAGTCTGAAAGGGGCCGACTTGAGTGCCTACACCTTC. This codes for CAWSLKGADLSAYTF. Looking up the rest from reference TRBV30 and TRBJ1-2 gives the full variable domain: SQTIHQWPATLVQPVGSPLSLECTVEGTSNPNLYWYRQAAGRGLQLLFYSVGIGQISSEVPQNLSASRPQDRQFILSSKKLLLSDSGFYLCAWSLKGADLSAYTFGSGTRLTVV.

The genes are TRBV6-1 and TRBJ1-5; D gene uncertain. V shed 0 bases and J shed 0 bases, with 12 bases lying between them. This CDR3 has 17 residues. Germline assignment: CDR1 MNHNS and CDR2 SASEGT. Written as DNA, the CDR3 is TGTGCCAGCAGTGAAGCGCGTACGGTCTATAGCAATCAGCCCCAGCATTTT. Amino acids: CASSEARTVYSNQPQHF.

The genes are TRBV19 and TRBJ2-5, with 8 positions matching TRBD1. CDR1 is LNHDA, CDR2 SQIVND, per germline (reference sequence). The ends lost 5 bases at V and 4 bases at J; junction bases unmatched: 3. The CDR3 is 13 amino acids. CDR3 bases: TGTGCCAGTAGTCCAGGACAGGGAGAGACCCAGTACTTC. Translation: CASSPGQGETQYF.

A remark on this clone: The junction does not match germline at one end; this may be a read error. The rearrangement links TRBV7-9 to TRBJ2-5; 8 bases are a match to TRBD1. Germline assignment: CDR1 SEHNR and CDR2 FQNEAQ (reference sequence). CDR3 length: 18 residues. CDR3 in DNA: TGTTCCAGCAGCTTTAGACTCCTTCAGGGGGCCGGGGCAGAGACCCAGTACTTC. Amino acids: CSSSFRLLQGAGAETQYF.

The rearrangement links TRBV9 to TRBJ1-2; TRBD1 is a possible D gene (6 bases). The length of the CDR3 is 12 residues. Per germline, CDR1 SGDLS and CDR2 YYNGEE. V dropped 4 bases and J dropped 4 bases, with 8 bases sitting between them. The CDR3 coding sequence is TGTGCCAGCAGCACGGACAGCTATGGCTACACCTTC. It is translated as CASSTDSYGYTF.

As to this clone: The junction differs from germline at one of its ends, possibly a read error. The rearrangement links TRBV28 to TRBJ1-1; D gene ambiguous. The germline V gene has CDR1 MDHEN and CDR2 SYDVKM. The CDR3 contains 13 residues. The DNA of the CDR3 is TGTGTCAGCAGCCGAAAGCTGGACACTGAAGCTTTCTTT. This translates into CVSSRKLDTEAFF.

The V gene is TRBV2, the J gene TRBJ1-6; a weak D match, TRBD1 (5 bases). Deletions cut 8 bases from V and 4 bases from J, with 15 bases between. Germline CDR1 is SNHLY and CDR2 is FYNNEI. The CDR3 sequence is 15 residues long. DNA for the CDR3: TGTGCCAGCTCCCAAGAGGGACTGTATAATTCACCCCTCCACTTT. Its translation is CASSQEGLYNSPLHF.

The chain links TRBV5-1 to TRBJ2-3, with TRBD2 matching over 10 bases. V was clipped by 5 bases and J by 6 bases; unmatched bases: 15. The CDR3 covers 17 residues. Per germline, CDR1 SGHRS and CDR2 YFSETQ. This CDR3 is CASSFSRLAGVGDTQYF. CDR3 bases: TGCGCCAGCAGTTTCTCTCGGCTAGCGGGGGTTGGTGATACGCAGTATTTT.

The CDR3 is CASSPGGVGTDTQYF. The CDR3 DNA reads TGCGCCAGCAGCCCTGGCGGAGTCGGCACAGATACGCAGTATTTT. The chain carries TRBV5-1 and TRBJ2-3, with no clear D. Germline-derived CDR1 and CDR2 are SGHRS and YFSETQ. The CDR3 has 15 residues. Deletions cut 4 bases from V and 1 base from J, with 13 bases between.

The chain joins TRBV29-1 to TRBJ2-5; D might be TRBD2 (6 bases). The CDR3 covers 16 residues. With 6 bases removed from V and 5 bases from J, the gap between germline ends came to 25 bases. Germline CDR1 SQVTM, CDR2 ANQGSEA. CDR3 in amino acids: CSVQGRRLVSQETQYF. The CDR3 nucleotides are TGCAGCGTCCAGGGAAGGCGACTAGTATCGCAGGAGACCCAGTACTTC. Full variable domain (remainder filled in from reference TRBV29-1 and TRBJ2-5): SAVISQKPSRDICQRGTSLTIQCQVDSQVTMMFWYRQQPGQSLTLIATANQGSEATYESGFVIDKFPISRPNLTFSTLTVSNMSPEDSSIYLCSVQGRRLVSQETQYFGPGTRLLVL.

V gene TRBV20-1 combines with J gene TRBJ2-4; D remains ambiguous. Germline V gene data show CDR1 as DFQATT and CDR2 as SNEGSKA (reference sequence). This CDR3 comprises 11 residues. For the CDR3, the DNA is TGCAGCTCCAAACCACAGCACATTCAGTACTTC. Protein sequence: CSSKPQHIQYF.

The V gene is TRBV29-1, the J gene TRBJ1-5; 7 nucleotides align to TRBD1. The V and J ends lost 4 bases and 3 bases, in that order; junction bases with no gene match: 6. This CDR3 region has 14 residues. Germline V CDR1 and CDR2: SQVTM, ANQGSEA. CDR3 amino acids: CSVVLTGANQPQHF. The CDR3 bases are TGCAGCGTTGTTCTAACAGGGGCCAATCAGCCCCAGCATTTT.

The V and J genes are TRBV7-3 and TRBJ2-3; TRBD2 aligns across 9 bases. Germline V gene lookup returns CDR1 SGHTA and CDR2 FQGTGA. V shed 0 bases and J 2 bases; nucleotides not matched to a gene: 9. The CDR3 loop spans 18 amino acids. The CDR3 here is CASSLTSGLAGTTDTQYF. CDR3 DNA sequence: TGTGCCAGCAGCTTAACGTCGGGGCTAGCGGGAACCACAGATACGCAGTATTTT.